This TCR beta chain came from a study of response to subunit inactivated influenza vaccine. The CDR3 loop spans 19 amino acids. The J segment lost 4 bases and the V segment lost 2 bases, leaving 20 bases of the junction unmatched. Per the germline V gene, CDR1 is SGHTA and CDR2 is FQGTGA. TCRdb ran MiXCR on the RT-PCR reads and lists one entry per CDR3 protein. Among about 520,000 distinct CDR3 sequences, less than 30% were seen once, and the ten largest hold around 2%. The material was CD4+ T cells sorted from PBMCs, obtained about 5 days after vaccination. The source of this sequence is a man in his fifties or sixties who received an inactivated influenza vaccine. V usage is TRBV7-3 and J usage is TRBJ2-7, with 7 bases lining up with TRBD1. The CDR3 DNA reads TGTGCCAGCAGCTTACCTATGGTGAGACAGGGAATACGTACGTACGAGCAGTACTTC. This translates into CASSLPMVRQGIRTYEQYF. Supplemented by reference TRBV7-3 and TRBJ2-7, the full variable domain reads GAGVSQTPSNKVTEKGKYVELRCDPISGHTALYWYRQSLGQGPEFLIYFQGTGAADDSGLPNDRFFAVRPEGSVSTLKIQRTERGDSAVYLCASSLPMVRQGIRTYEQYFGPGTRLTVT.